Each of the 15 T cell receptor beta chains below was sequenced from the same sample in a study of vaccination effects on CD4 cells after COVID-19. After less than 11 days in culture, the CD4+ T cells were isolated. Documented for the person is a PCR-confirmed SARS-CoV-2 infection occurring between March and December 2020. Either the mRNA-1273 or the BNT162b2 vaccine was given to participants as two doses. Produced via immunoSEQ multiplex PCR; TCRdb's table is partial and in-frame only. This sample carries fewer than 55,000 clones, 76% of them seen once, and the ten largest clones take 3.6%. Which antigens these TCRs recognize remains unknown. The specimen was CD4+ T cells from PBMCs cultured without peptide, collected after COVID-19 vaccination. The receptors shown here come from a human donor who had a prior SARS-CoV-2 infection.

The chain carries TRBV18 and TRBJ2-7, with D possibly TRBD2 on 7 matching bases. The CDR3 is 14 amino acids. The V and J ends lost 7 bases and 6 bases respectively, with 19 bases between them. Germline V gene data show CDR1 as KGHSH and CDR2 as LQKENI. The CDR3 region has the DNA TGTGCCAGCTTGAGGGGGAGGGACTCAACCGAGCAGTACTTC. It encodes CASLRGRDSTEQYF.

This CDR3 is CAISEGLAGNRLYNEQFF. The CDR3 DNA reads as TGTGCCATCAGTGAGGGGCTAGCGGGAAACCGACTTTACAATGAGCAGTTCTTC. The chain is built from TRBV10-3 and TRBJ2-1; 9 bases line up with TRBD2. The CDR3 length is 18 residues. The junction had 12 bases not matched to a gene; V was cut back by 2 bases and J by 4 bases. The germline CDR1 and CDR2 sequences are ENHRY and SYGVKD.

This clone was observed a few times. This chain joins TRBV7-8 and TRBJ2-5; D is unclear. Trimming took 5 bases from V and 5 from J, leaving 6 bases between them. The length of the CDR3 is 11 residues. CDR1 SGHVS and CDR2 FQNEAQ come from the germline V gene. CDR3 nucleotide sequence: TGTGCCAGCAGCGCGCGGGAGACCCAGTACTTC. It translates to CASSARETQYF.

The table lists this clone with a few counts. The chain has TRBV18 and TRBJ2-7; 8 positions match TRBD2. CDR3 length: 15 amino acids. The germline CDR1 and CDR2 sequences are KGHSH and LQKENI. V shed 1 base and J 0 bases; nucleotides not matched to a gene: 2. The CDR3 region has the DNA TGTGCCAGCTCACCACAACTAGCGGACTCCTACGAGCAGTACTTC. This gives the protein CASSPQLADSYEQYF.

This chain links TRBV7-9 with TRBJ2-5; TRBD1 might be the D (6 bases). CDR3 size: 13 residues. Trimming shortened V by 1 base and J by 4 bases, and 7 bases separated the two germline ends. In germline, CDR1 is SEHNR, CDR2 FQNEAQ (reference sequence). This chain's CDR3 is CASSLEGGETQYF. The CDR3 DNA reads TGTGCCAGCAGCTTAGAAGGGGGAGAGACCCAGTACTTC.

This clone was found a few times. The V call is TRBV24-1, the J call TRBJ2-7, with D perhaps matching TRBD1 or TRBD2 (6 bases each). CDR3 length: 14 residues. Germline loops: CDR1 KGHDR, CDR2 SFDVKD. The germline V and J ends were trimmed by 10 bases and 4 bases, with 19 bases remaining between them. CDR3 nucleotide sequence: TGTGCCACATGGTCCCCGGGGGCGAGATACGAGCAGTACTTC. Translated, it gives CATWSPGARYEQYF.

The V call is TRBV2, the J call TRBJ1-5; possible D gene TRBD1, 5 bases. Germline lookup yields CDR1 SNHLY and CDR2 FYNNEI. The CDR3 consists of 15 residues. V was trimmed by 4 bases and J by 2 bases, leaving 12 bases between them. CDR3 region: CASSGQGGGNQPQHF. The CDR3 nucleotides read TGTGCCAGCAGTGGTCAGGGCGGGGGCAATCAGCCCCAGCATTTT.

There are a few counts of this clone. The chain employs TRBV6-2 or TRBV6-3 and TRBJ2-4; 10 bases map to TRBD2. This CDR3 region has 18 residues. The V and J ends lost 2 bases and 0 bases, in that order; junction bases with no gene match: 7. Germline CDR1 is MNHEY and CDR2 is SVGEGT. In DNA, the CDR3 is TGTGCCAGCAGTTACCCCTCTAGCGGGAGTTTAGCCAAAAACATTCAGTACTTC. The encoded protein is CASSYPSSGSLAKNIQYF.

The CDR3 region has the DNA TGTGCCAGTAGTATACTCCTAGGGATTCAGTACTTC. Encoded protein: CASSILLGIQYF. V is TRBV19 and J is TRBJ2-4, with D hard to call. The length of the CDR3 is 12 residues. The germline V and J ends were trimmed by 2 bases and 10 bases, with 9 bases remaining between them. CDR1 is LNHDA and CDR2 is SQIVND in the germline V gene (reference sequence).

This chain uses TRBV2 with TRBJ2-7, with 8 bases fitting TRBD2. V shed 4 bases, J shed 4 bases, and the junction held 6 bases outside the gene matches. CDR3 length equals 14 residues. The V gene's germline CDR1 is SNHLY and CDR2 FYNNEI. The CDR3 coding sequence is TGTGCCAGCAGTGCCGGGACGGGGGGGTACGAGCAGTACTTC. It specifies CASSAGTGGYEQYF. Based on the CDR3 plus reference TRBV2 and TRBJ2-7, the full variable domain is EPEVTQTPSHQVTQMGQEVILRCVPISNHLYFYWYRQILGQKVEFLVSFYNNEISEKSEIFDDQFSVERPDGSNFTLKIRSTKLEDSAMYFCASSAGTGGYEQYFGPGTRLTVT.

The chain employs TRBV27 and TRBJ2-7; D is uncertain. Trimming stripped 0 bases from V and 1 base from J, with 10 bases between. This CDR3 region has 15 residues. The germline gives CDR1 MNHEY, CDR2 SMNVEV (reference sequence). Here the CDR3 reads CASSLSFQFSYEQYF. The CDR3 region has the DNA TGTGCCAGCAGTTTATCGTTTCAGTTTTCCTACGAGCAGTACTTC.

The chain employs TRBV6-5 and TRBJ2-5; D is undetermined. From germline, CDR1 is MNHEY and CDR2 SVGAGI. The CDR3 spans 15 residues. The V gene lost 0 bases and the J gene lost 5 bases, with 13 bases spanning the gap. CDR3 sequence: CASSYSSEVGETQYF. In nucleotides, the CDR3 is TGTGCCAGCAGTTACTCCTCAGAAGTCGGGGAGACCCAGTACTTC.

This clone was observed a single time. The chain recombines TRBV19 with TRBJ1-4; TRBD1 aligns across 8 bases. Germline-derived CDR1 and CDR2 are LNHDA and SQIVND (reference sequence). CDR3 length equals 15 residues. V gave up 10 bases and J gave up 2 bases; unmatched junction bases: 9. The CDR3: CATGQGKGTNEKLFF. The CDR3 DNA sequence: TGTGCCACTGGACAGGGTAAGGGTACTAATGAAAAACTGTTTTTT.

CDR3 loop: CAWSVQGSGEQFF. In DNA form, the CDR3 reads TGTGCCTGGAGTGTACAAGGCAGCGGTGAGCAGTTCTTC. The gene calls are TRBV30 and TRBJ2-1, with TRBD2 as a possible D gene (5 bases). The CDR3 has 13 amino acids. Germline-derived CDR1 and CDR2 are GTSNPN and SVGIG (reference sequence). The V end lost 0 bases, the J end lost 9 bases, and 12 bases lay between the germline ends. Combining the CDR3 with reference TRBV30 and TRBJ2-1 gives the whole variable domain SQTIHQWPATLVQPVGSPLSLECTVEGTSNPNLYWYRQAAGRGLQLLFYSVGIGQISSEVPQNLSASRPQDRQFILSSKKLLLSDSGFYLCAWSVQGSGEQFFGPGTRLTVL.

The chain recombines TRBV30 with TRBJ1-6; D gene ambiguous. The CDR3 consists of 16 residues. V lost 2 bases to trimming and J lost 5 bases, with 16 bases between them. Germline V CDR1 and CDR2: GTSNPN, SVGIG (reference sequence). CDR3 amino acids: CAWSTFGQLNNSPLHF. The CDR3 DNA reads TGTGCCTGGAGTACGTTCGGGCAGCTCAATAATTCACCCCTCCACTTT. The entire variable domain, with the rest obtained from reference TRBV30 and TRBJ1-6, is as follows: SQTIHQWPATLVQPVGSPLSLECTVEGTSNPNLYWYRQAAGRGLQLLFYSVGIGQISSEVPQNLSASRPQDRQFILSSKKLLLSDSGFYLCAWSTFGQLNNSPLHFGNGTRLTVT.